These 13 T cell receptor beta chains share one sample of origin, sequenced in a study of T cell responses to AZD1222 COVID-19 vaccine (dated by TCRdb to the early 2020s). Taken with the paper, the label for time point translates to: about 28 days (+/-7) after the second vaccine dose. Receptor libraries were prepared by the immunoSEQ multiplex PCR assay. What TCRdb holds here is the immuneACCESS table cut down to in-frame rearrangements. Part of the clones is not present; checked against another copy, under half of the missing clones reflect an unresolved V gene, and the others are unexplained. Within this sample are just under 90,000 clones, with approximately 89% of them counted one time only. Together, the top ten hold around 5.5% of the sample. The sequencing here drew on peripheral blood, taken 28 days after the second AZD1222 dose. Every receptor here comes from an adult who received the AZD1222 COVID-19 vaccine.

This chain connects TRBV7-3 to TRBJ2-1, with D uncertain. Looked up from germline, CDR1 is SGHTA and CDR2 is FQGTGA. Trimming left V 1 base short and J 4 bases short, with 11 bases between. The CDR3 loop spans 15 amino acids. The CDR3 loop is CASSLRGSTYNEQFF. The CDR3 DNA reads as TGTGCCAGCAGCTTAAGGGGTAGTACTTACAATGAGCAGTTCTTC.

The chain has TRBV6-1 and TRBJ2-5; 8 bases line up with TRBD1. Trimming cost V 10 bases and J 6 bases; bases outside gene matches: 10. This CDR3 is built from 13 residues. Germline lookup yields CDR1 MNHNS and CDR2 SASEGT. DNA for the CDR3: TGTGCCAATCCTAACAGGGGGTGTAAGACCCAGTACTTC. It is translated as CANPNRGCKTQYF.

The chain employs TRBV5-4 and TRBJ1-1; the D is unclear. The V end was cut by 0 bases, the J end by 0 bases, with 12 bases between. Germline V gene sequence: CDR1 SGHNT, CDR2 YYREEE (reference sequence). The CDR3 is 16 residues long. CDR3 sequence reads: CASSLEIAGLNTEAFF. CDR3 nucleotides: TGTGCCAGCAGCTTGGAAATCGCAGGTTTGAACACTGAAGCTTTCTTT.

The chain couples TRBV10-1 to TRBJ1-2; TRBD1 agrees at 9 bases. With 9 bases clipped from V and 5 bases from J, the junction kept 7 bases outside the gene matches. Germline values: CDR1 WNHNN, CDR2 SYGVQD (reference sequence). This CDR3 is 13 amino acids long. This CDR3 reads CASSRDREYGYTF. The CDR3 nucleotides are TGCGCCAGTAGCCGGGACAGGGAATATGGCTACACCTTC.

The chain joins TRBV5-6 to TRBJ1-2; D is possibly TRBD1 (5 bases). Trimming stripped 2 bases from V and 8 bases from J, with 13 bases between. This CDR3 comprises 13 residues. The germline gives CDR1 SGHDT, CDR2 YYEEEE. The CDR3 spells CASSFVRAGGYTF. The CDR3 DNA reads as TGTGCCAGCAGCTTTGTCAGGGCAGGGGGCTACACCTTC. Filled out from reference TRBV5-6 and TRBJ1-2, the complete variable domain reads DAGVTQSPTHLIKTRGQQVTLRCSPKSGHDTVSWYQQALGQGPQFIFQYYEEEERQRGNFPDRFSGHQFPNYSSELNVNALLLGDSALYLCASSFVRAGGYTFGSGTRLTVV.

This clone has just one count. This chain links TRBV12-5 with TRBJ1-2; no clear D gene. The CDR3 has 17 residues. Germline CDR1 LGHNT, CDR2 FRNRAP. V was trimmed by 0 bases and J by 4 bases, leaving 18 bases between them. The CDR3 sequence is CASGLVGYGKGSYGYTF. CDR3 sequence (DNA): TGTGCTAGTGGTTTGGTCGGATACGGGAAAGGTAGCTATGGCTACACCTTC.

The chain is built from TRBV5-4 and TRBJ1-2; maybe TRBD1 (6 bases). The germline gives CDR1 SGHNT, CDR2 YYREEE (reference sequence). This CDR3 spans 17 amino acids. V was pared by 4 bases and J by 0 bases, with 19 bases between. The CDR3 bases are TGTGCCAGCAGCCCTGTACCGTTAAGGGGGACTAACTATGGCTACACCTTC. It yields the protein CASSPVPLRGTNYGYTF.

The chain has TRBV2 and TRBJ1-2, with TRBD1 as a possible D gene (6 bases). Germline V lookup: CDR1 SNHLY, CDR2 FYNNEI. The germline V and J ends were trimmed by 10 bases and 6 bases, with 12 bases remaining between them. The CDR3 is 11 amino acids. The CDR3 region is CATEGGDGYTF. CDR3 in DNA: TGTGCCACGGAAGGGGGGGATGGCTACACCTTC.

The gene calls are TRBV7-3 and TRBJ2-7, with TRBD1 as a possible D gene (5 bases). V was shortened by 2 bases and J by 1 base, with 9 bases between the two germline ends. This CDR3 contains 14 residues. CDR1 and CDR2 (germline): SGHTA, FQGTGA. CDR3 loop: CASSLVAGSYEQYF. The CDR3 DNA is TGTGCCAGCAGCTTAGTGGCAGGGTCCTACGAGCAGTACTTC.

This sequence joins TRBV7-9 and TRBJ1-1; D gene unclear. The germline V and J ends were trimmed by 3 bases and 3 bases, with 11 bases remaining between them. CDR1 and CDR2 from the germline V gene are SEHNR and FQNEAQ (reference sequence). The CDR3 extends over 14 amino acids. The CDR3 reads CASSFMARDTEAFF. For the CDR3, the DNA is TGTGCCAGCAGCTTTATGGCGAGGGACACTGAAGCTTTCTTT. The full variable domain, rest sourced from reference TRBV7-9 and TRBJ1-1, is DTGVSQNPRHKITKRGQNVTFRCDPISEHNRLYWYRQTLGQGPEFLTYFQNEAQLEKSRLLSDRFSAERPKGSFSTLEIQRTEQGDSAMYLCASSFMARDTEAFFGQGTRLTVV.

The chain combines TRBV11-2 with TRBJ1-1; D is unclear. The CDR3 runs to 16 residues. Germline V gives CDR1 SGHAT, CDR2 FQNNGV. The V and J ends lost 2 bases and 6 bases respectively, with 19 bases between them. As DNA, the CDR3 is TGTGCCAGCAGCTTATATGGGTCGGGGAGGACGGCTGAAGCTTTCTTT. Translated: CASSLYGSGRTAEAFF.

V usage is TRBV18 and J usage is TRBJ1-1; the D is unclear. V was trimmed by 3 bases and J by 4 bases, leaving 12 bases between them. Germline V gene lookup returns CDR1 KGHSH and CDR2 LQKENI. This CDR3 spans 14 amino acids. The CDR3 DNA reads TGTGCCAGCTCACCGGCAGGAGGGAGCACTGAAGCTTTCTTT. Its translation is CASSPAGGSTEAFF.

This chain connects TRBV4-1 to TRBJ1-2; no firm D call. CDR3 length: 15 residues. V was cut by 1 base and J by 7 bases, with 16 bases left in between. CDR1 and CDR2 from the germline V gene are MGHRA and YSYEKL. CDR3 sequence reads: CASSQGGSVPGGYTF. CDR3 DNA: TGCGCCAGCAGCCAAGGGGGTAGTGTGCCTGGTGGCTACACCTTC.